The rows below give T cell receptor beta chains drawn from one sample of a study of CD8 T cells in Susac syndrome. Using its own MiXCR run on the immunoSEQ multiplex PCR reads, TCRdb lists one record per CDR3 protein. This sample has some 150,000 distinct CDR3 sequences, with under 97% found just once. The sequenced sample was CD4+ T cells from PBMCs. The source of these receptors is a human donor with Susac syndrome. The CDR3 runs from the conserved cysteine through the conserved F or W. A D gene is named only where the DNA matches it firmly. Where a row states a size, it is once, few, many or the class of an expanded clone; other rows omit it.

cdr3_nt,cdr3_aa,j_call,d_call,v_call,clone_size
TGTGCCAGCTCACCAGCCTCCTACAATGAGCAGTTCTTC,CASSPASYNEQFF,TRBJ2-1,NA,TRBV18,NA
TGCAGTGCTAGGGACCCAGCGCATCGAAGCACTGAAGCTTTCTTT,CSARDPAHRSTEAFF,TRBJ1-1,NA,TRBV20-1,NA
TGTGCCACCAGTGGTAATCTTCGGACAGATACGCAGTATTTT,CATSGNLRTDTQYF,TRBJ2-3,NA,TRBV24-1,NA
TGCAGTGCTGCCCGGGACGGCCCCGGAGGGCAGTACTTC,CSAARDGPGGQYF,TRBJ2-7,NA,TRBV20-1,few
TGCAGCGTTCTGTTTTCTTATGGCTACACCTTC,CSVLFSYGYTF,TRBJ1-2,NA,TRBV29-1,NA
TGTGCCAGCAGCTTGCCGGGGGCGGACACAGATACGCAGTATTTT,CASSLPGADTDTQYF,TRBJ2-3,NA,TRBV5-4,NA
TGTGCCAGCACGCAGGGGAGCGGGGCGGGCAATGAGCAGTTCTTC,CASTQGSGAGNEQFF,TRBJ2-1,NA,TRBV3-1,NA
TGTGCCAGTGCGACCCGAGGGGTACGCATCTCTGGGGCCAACGTCCTGACTTTC,CASATRGVRISGANVLTF,TRBJ2-6,NA,TRBV5-6,NA
TGCAGCGTTGGGCAGGGGTCCTCCGAGCAGTACTTC,CSVGQGSSEQYF,TRBJ2-7,NA,TRBV29-1,NA
TGCGCCAGCAGCCAATTAACAGGGGACAATGAGCAGTTCTTC,CASSQLTGDNEQFF,TRBJ2-1,TRBD1,TRBV4-1,NA
TGCAGCGCCGCTGAGCTTTTTGGCTACACCTTC,CSAAELFGYTF,TRBJ1-2,NA,TRBV29-1,NA
TGTGCCAGCAGCCACCCGGGACAGGGAATCGAAGAGACCCAGTACTTC,CASSHPGQGIEETQYF,TRBJ2-5,TRBD1,TRBV3-1,NA
TGCAGTGCTAGAGAAATTCACACCGGGGAGCTGTTTTTT,CSAREIHTGELFF,TRBJ2-2,NA,TRBV20-1,once
TGTGCCAGCAGCCCAGGGACAGGATCGGACTATGGCTACACCTTC,CASSPGTGSDYGYTF,TRBJ1-2,TRBD1,TRBV12-3/TRBV12-4,NA
TGTGCCGGCAGCTTAAGCCAGGGGAGTGGCACCGGGGAGCTGTTTTTT,CAGSLSQGSGTGELFF,TRBJ2-2,NA,TRBV11-3,NA
TGTGCCAGCAGCCCGAACTCGTACGAGCAGTTCTTC,CASSPNSYEQFF,TRBJ2-1,NA,TRBV14,NA
TGTGCCAGCAGCAAAAGACAGGGGGCGGACGAGCAGTACTTC,CASSKRQGADEQYF,TRBJ2-7,TRBD1,TRBV7-9,once